This T cell receptor beta chain derives from a study of blood T cells in healthy people across ages. Study as a whole: Template switching picked up about one barcoded beta molecule for each two T cells.

Overall study findings and caveats: Since the PBMCs were unsorted, naive and antigen-experienced cells could not be conclusively compared. Age brought a roughly linear fall in TCR beta diversity measured per million T cells.

With a J-beta primer mix and a sample-barcoded 5' primer, a second PCR ran about 6 to 11 cycles. TCRdb passed the 5' RACE reads through MiXCR, listing each CDR3 protein once. Altogether about 1.5 million distinct CDR3 sequences are present, 35% to 45% being singletons, with the ten largest covering 4%. As concerns this clonotype: Its antigen is as yet unknown.

Germline loops: CDR1 SQVTM, CDR2 ANQGSEA. This CDR3 is 10 amino acids long. V dropped 6 bases and J dropped 12; count of bases not matched to a gene: 7. Sequencing was carried out using blood. The TCR sequence derives from a woman between 18 and 29 years old in good health. The chain couples TRBV29-1 to TRBJ1-2, with 7 nucleotides matching TRBD1. In DNA form, the CDR3 reads TGCAGCGTATACAGGGGCCTCCACACCTTC. The encoded protein is CSVYRGLHTF.